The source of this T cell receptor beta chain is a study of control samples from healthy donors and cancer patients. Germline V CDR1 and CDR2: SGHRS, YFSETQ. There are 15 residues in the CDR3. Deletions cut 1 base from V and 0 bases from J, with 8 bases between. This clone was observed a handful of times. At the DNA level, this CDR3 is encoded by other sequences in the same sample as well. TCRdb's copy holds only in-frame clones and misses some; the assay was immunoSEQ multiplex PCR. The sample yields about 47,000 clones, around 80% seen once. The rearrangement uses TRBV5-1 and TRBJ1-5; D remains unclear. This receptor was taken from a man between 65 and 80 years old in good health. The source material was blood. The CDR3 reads CASSLLGNSNQPQHF. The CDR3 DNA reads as TGCGCCAGCAGCTTGTTAGGGAATAGCAATCAGCCCCAGCATTTT.